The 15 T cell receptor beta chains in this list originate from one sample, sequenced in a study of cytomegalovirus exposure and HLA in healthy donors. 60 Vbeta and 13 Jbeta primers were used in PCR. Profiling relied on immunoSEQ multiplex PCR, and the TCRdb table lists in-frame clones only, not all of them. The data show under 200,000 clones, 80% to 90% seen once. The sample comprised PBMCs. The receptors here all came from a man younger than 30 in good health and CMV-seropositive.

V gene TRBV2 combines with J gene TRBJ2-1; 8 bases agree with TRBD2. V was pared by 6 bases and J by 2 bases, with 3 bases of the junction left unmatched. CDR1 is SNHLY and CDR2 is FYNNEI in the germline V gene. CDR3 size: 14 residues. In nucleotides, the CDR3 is TGTGCCAGCAGGGCGGGGGGAGCCTACAATGAGCAGTTCTTC. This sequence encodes CASRAGGAYNEQFF.

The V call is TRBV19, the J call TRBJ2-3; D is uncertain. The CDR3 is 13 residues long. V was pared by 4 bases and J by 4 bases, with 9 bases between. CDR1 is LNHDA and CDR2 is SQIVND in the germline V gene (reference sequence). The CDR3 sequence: CASSTAFADTQYF. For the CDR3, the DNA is TGTGCCAGTAGTACAGCGTTTGCAGATACGCAGTATTTT.

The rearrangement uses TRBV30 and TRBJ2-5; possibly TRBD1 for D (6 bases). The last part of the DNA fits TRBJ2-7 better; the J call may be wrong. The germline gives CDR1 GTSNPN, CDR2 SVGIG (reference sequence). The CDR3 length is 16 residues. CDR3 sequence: CAWSRITGIYSYEQYF. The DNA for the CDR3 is TGTGCCTGGAGTCGCATAACAGGGATATACTCCTACGAGCAGTACTTC.

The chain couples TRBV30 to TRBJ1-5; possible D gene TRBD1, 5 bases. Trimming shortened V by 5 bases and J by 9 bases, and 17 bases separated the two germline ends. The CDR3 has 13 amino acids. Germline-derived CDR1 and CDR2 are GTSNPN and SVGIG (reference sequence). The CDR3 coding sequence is TGTGCCTGGGGGGGAGGAGGGCTGTTGCCCCAGCATTTT. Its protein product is CAWGGGGLLPQHF.

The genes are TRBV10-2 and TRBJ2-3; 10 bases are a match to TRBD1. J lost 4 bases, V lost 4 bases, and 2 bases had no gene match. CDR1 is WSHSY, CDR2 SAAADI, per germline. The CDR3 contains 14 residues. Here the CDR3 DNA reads TGCGCCAGCAGTGGTGGGACAGGGGCAGATACGCAGTATTTT. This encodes CASSGGTGADTQYF.

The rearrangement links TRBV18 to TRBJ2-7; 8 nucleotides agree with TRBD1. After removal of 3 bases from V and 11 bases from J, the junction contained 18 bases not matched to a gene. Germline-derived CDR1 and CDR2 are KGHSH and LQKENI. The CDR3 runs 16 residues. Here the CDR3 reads CASSPNRGQAALVEYF. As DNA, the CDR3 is TGTGCCAGCTCACCTAATCGGGGACAGGCGGCGTTGGTGGAGTACTTC.

CDR3: CASSLGQEETQYF. The CDR3 DNA sequence: TGTGCCAGCAGCCTCGGACAGGAAGAGACCCAGTACTTC. This rearrangement joins TRBV5-4 to TRBJ2-5; 7 positions agree with TRBD1. The junction had 3 bases not matched to a gene; V was cut back by 4 bases and J by 3 bases. The CDR3 totals 13 residues. From germline, CDR1 is SGHNT and CDR2 YYREEE (reference sequence). Full variable domain (rest looked up from reference TRBV5-4 and TRBJ2-5): ETGVTQSPTHLIKTRGQQVTLRCSSQSGHNTVSWYQQALGQGPQFIFQYYREEENGRGNFPPRFSGLQFPNYSSELNVNALELDDSALYLCASSLGQEETQYFGPGTRLLVL.

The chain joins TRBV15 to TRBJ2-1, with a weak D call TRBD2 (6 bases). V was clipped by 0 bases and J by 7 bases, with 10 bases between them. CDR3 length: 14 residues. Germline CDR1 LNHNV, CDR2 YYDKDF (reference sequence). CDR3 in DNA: TGTGCCACCAGCAGAGAAGGCGGGATTAATGAGCAGTTCTTC. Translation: CATSREGGINEQFF.

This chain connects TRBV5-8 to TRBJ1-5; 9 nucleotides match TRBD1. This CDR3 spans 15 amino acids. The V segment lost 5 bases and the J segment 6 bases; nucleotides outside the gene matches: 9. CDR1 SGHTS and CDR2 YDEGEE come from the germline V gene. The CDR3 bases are TGTGCCAGCAGTGGAAGAACAGGGGGCGGTCAGCCCCAGCATTTT. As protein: CASSGRTGGGQPQHF.

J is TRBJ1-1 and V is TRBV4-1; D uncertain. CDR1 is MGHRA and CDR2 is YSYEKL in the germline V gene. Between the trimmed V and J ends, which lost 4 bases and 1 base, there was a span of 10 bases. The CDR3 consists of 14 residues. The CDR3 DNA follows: TGCGCCAGCAGCCTGCTTCAGCGGAACACTGAAGCTTTCTTT. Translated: CASSLLQRNTEAFF.

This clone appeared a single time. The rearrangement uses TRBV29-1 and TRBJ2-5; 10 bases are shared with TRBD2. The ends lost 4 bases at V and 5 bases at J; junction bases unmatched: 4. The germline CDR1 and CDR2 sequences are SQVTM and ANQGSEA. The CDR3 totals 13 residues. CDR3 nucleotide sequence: TGCAGCGTTGGACTAGCGGGTTCCGAGACCCAGTACTTC. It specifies CSVGLAGSETQYF.

The CDR3 DNA sequence: TGTGCCAGCAGTAAACAGGGGGCTCAGGAAAAACTGTTTTTT. Its protein product is CASSKQGAQEKLFF. V is TRBV7-8 and J is TRBJ1-4, with 9 bases identical to TRBD1. Germline trimming cut 6 bases from V and 8 bases from J; bases unmatched to any gene: 7. CDR1 and CDR2 (germline): SGHVS, FQNEAQ. CDR3 length: 14 residues.

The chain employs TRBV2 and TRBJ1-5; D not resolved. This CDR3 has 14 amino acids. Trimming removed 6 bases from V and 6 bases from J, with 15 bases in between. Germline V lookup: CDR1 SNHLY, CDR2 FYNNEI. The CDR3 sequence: CASSDTRHGQPQHF. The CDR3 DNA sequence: TGTGCCAGCAGCGACACTAGGCACGGTCAGCCCCAGCATTTT.

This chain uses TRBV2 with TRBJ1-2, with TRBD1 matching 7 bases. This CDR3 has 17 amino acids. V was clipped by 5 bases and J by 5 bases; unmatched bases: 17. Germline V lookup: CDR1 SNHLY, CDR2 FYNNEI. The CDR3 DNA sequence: TGTGCCAGCAGTTCAACAGGACAGGCAGTTGGGAGATATGGCTACACCTTC. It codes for CASSSTGQAVGRYGYTF.

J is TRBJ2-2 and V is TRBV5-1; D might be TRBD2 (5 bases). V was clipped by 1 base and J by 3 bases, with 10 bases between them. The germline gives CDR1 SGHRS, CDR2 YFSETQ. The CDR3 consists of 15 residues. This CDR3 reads CASSLTAGDTGELFF. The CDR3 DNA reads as TGCGCCAGCAGCTTGACGGCCGGGGACACCGGGGAGCTGTTTTTT. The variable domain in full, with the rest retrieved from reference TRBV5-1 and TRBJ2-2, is KAGVTQTPRYLIKTRGQQVTLSCSPISGHRSVSWYQQTPGQGLQFLFEYFSETQRNKGNFPGRFSGRQFSNSRSEMNVSTLELGDSALYLCASSLTAGDTGELFFGEGSRLTVL.